This TCR beta chain derives from a study of CXCR3-negative and CXCR3-positive naive CD8 T cells. On the study more broadly: Total TRB output reached about 135 million reads, about 1.5 +/- 0.3 million per library.

Findings of the study overall: Surface CD5 was comparable between naive subsets; TCR strength was inferred from TRB CDR3 properties. Comparison of naive CXCR3-negative and CXCR3-positive cells revealed similar TRBV-TRBJ usage, while memory cells differed. Hydrophobicity was higher for TRB CDR3s found in CXCR3-positive naive cells than in CXCR3-negative naive cells.

TRB cDNA libraries were made by UMI-labeled 5' RACE. Following a re-call of the 5' RACE reads, TCRdb has one entry per CDR3 protein and lacks DNA. This sample carries some 130,000 distinct CDR3 sequences, with nearly 0.5% going to the ten biggest clones. Note on this clonotype: Its antigen is not identified.

Germline V lookup: CDR1 PRHDT, CDR2 FYEKMQ (reference sequence). This CDR3 region has 13 residues. V and J are TRBV13 and TRBJ2-5; TCRdb's D call of TRBD1 is untestable without DNA. Input material: naive CXCR3- CD8+ T cells from blood. Subset specified: CD45RO-CCR7+CD27+CD95- naive CD8+ T cells lacking CXCR3 (TNR3-). The origin of this receptor is a human donor in good health. Some clones in this sample may be carry-over from other donors' samples. CDR3 loop: CATRRGGGETQYF.